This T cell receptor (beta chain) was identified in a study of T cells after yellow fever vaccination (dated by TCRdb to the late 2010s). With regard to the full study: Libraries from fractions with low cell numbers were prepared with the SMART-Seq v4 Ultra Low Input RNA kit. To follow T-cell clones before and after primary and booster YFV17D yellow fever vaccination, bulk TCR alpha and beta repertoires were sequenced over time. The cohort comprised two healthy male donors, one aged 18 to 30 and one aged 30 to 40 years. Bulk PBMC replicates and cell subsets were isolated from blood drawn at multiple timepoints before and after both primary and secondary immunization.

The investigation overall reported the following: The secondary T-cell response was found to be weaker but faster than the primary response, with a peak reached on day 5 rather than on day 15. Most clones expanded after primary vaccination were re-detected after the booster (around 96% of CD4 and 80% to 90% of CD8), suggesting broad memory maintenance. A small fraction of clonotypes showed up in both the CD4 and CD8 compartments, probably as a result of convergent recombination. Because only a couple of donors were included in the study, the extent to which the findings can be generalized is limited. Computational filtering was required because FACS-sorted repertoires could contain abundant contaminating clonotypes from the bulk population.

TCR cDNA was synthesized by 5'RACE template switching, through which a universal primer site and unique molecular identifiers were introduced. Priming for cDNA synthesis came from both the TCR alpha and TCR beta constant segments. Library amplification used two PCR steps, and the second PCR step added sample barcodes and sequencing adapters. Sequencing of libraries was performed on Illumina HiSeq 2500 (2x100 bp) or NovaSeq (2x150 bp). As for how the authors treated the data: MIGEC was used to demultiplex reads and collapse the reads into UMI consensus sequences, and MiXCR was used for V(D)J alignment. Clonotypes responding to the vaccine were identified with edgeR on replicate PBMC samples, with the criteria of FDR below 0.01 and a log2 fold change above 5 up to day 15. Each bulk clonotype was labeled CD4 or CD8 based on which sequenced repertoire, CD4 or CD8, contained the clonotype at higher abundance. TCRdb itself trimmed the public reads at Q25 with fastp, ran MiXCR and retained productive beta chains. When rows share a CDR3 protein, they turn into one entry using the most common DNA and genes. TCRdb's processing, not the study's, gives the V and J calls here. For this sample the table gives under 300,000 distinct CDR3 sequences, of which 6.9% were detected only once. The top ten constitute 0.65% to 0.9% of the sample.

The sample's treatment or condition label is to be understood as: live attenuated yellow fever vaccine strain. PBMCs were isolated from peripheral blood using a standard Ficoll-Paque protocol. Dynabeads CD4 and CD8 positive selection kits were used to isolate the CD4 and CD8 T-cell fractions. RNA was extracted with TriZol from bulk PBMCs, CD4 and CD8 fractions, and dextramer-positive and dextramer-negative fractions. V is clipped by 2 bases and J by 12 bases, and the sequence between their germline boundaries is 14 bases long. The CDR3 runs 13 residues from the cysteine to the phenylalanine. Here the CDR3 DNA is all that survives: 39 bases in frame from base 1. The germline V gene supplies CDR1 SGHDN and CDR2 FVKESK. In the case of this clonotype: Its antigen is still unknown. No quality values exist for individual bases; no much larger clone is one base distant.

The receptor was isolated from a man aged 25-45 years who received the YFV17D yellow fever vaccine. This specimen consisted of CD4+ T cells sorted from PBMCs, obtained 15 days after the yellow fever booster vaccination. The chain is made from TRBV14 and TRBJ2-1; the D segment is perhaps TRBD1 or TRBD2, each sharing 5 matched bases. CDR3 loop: CASSQSTVAGQFF. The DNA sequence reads TGTGCCAGCAGCCAATCGACAGTGGCGGGGCAGTTCTTC.